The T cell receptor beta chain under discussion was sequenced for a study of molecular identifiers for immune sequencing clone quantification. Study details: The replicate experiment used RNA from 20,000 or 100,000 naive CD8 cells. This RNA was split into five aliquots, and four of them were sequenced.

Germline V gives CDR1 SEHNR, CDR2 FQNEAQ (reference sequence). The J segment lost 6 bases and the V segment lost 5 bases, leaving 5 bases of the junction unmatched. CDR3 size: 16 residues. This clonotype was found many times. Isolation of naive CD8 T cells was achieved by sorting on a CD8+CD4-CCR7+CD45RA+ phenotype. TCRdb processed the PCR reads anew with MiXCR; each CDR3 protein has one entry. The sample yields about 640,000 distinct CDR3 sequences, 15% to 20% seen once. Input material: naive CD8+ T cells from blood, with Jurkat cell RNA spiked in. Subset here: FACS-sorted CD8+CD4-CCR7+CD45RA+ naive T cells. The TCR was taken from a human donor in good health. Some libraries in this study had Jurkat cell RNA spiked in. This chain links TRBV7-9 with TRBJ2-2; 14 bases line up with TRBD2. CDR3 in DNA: TGTGCCAGCAGCCTAGGACTAGCGGGAGGTCCCGGGGAGCTGTTTTTT. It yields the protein CASSLGLAGGPGELFF.